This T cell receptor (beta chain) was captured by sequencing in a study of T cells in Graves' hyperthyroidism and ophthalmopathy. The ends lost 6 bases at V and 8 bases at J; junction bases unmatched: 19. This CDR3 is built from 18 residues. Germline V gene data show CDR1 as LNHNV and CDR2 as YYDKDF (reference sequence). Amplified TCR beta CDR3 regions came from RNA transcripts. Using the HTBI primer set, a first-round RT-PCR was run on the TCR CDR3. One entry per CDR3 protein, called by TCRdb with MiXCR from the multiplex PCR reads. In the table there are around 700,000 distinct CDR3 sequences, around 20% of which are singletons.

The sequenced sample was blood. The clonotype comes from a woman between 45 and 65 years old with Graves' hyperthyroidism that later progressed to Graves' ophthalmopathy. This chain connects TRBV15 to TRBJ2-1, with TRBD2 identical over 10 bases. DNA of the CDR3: TGTGCCACCAGAAGCCCTGCCCATGAGGGACTAGCGATGGATGAGCAGTTCTTC. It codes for CATRSPAHEGLAMDEQFF. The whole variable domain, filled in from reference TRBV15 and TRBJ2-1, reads DAMVIQNPRYQVTQFGKPVTLSCSQTLNHNVMYWYQQKSSQAPKLLFHYYDKDFNNEADTPDNFQSRRPNTSFCFLDIRSPGLGDTAMYLCATRSPAHEGLAMDEQFFGPGTRLTVL.